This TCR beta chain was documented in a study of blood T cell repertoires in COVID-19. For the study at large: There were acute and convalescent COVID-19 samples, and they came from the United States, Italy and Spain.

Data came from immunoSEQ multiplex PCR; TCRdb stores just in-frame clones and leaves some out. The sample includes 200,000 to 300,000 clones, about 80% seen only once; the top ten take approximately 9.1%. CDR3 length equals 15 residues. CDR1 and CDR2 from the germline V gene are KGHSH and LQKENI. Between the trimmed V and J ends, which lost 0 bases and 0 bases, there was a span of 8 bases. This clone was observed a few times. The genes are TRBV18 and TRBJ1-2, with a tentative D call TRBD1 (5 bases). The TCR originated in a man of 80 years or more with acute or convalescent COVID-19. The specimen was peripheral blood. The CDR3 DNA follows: TGTGCCAGCTCACCACCGCACAGGCCTAACTATGGCTACACCTTC. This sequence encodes CASSPPHRPNYGYTF.